This entry lists 32 T cell receptor beta chains sequenced from one sample in a study of cytomegalovirus exposure and HLA in healthy donors. Vbeta (60) and Jbeta (13) primers were used in the PCR. The data were produced by immunoSEQ multiplex PCR, yet TCRdb's version contains in-frame clones alone and is incomplete. The top ten clones hold 20% to 25% of a sample with roughly 89,000 clones, roughly 60% of them seen once. Sequences were obtained from PBMCs. The receptors were gathered from a woman between 50 and 59 years old in good health and CMV-seropositive.

The sample holds a few counts of this clone. The chain employs TRBV7-2 and TRBJ2-5; the D is unclear. This CDR3 comprises 13 residues. The germline V and J ends were trimmed by 0 bases and 5 bases, with 7 bases remaining between them. In germline, CDR1 is SGHTA, CDR2 FQGNSA. Here the CDR3 DNA reads TGTGCCAGCAGCTTAGCGTTCCAGGAGACCCAGTACTTC. Translation gives CASSLAFQETQYF.

This clone was seen once. This chain connects TRBV5-1 to TRBJ2-5; 7 positions match TRBD1. The CDR3 length is 15 residues. Trimming removed 0 bases from V and 5 bases from J; junction bases left unmatched: 7. Germline V lookup: CDR1 SGHRS, CDR2 YFSETQ. DNA of the CDR3: TGCGCCAGCAGCTTGGCCGTAGGGGGCTTGGAGACCCAGTACTTC. Protein: CASSLAVGGLETQYF.

This clone was picked up a small number of times. The chain couples TRBV4-1 to TRBJ1-6, with 9 bases fitting TRBD1. There are 14 residues in the CDR3. V gave up 4 bases and J gave up 7 bases; unmatched junction bases: 2. Germline V lookup: CDR1 MGHRA, CDR2 YSYEKL. CDR3 coding DNA: TGCGCCAGCAGCCTCGGGACAGGGAATTCACCCCTCCACTTT. It codes for CASSLGTGNSPLHF.

This clone was seen only a few times. The chain links TRBV30 to TRBJ1-1; D is perhaps TRBD1 (6 bases). Germline V gene data show CDR1 as GTSNPN and CDR2 as SVGIG (reference sequence). CDR3 size: 15 residues. V gave up 4 bases and J gave up 1 base, with 16 bases separating them. Written as DNA, the CDR3 is TGTGCCTGGAATAAGGACAGTTTATCGAACACTGAAGCTTTCTTT. It is translated as CAWNKDSLSNTEAFF.

In regard to this clone: The same CDR3 arises from other DNA sequences in this sample as well. V and J are TRBV9 and TRBJ2-7; 7 bases are a match to TRBD1. Germline CDR1 and CDR2: SGDLS and YYNGEE. After removal of 3 bases from V and 0 bases from J, the junction contained 6 bases not matched to a gene. The CDR3 is 15 amino acids. As DNA, the CDR3 is TGTGCCAGCAGCGAGGGGACAGCGAGCTCCTACGAGCAGTACTTC. The encoded protein is CASSEGTASSYEQYF.

This clone was detected a few times. The chain recombines TRBV7-8 with TRBJ2-1, with a weak D call TRBD2 (7 bases). Germline lookup yields CDR1 SGHVS and CDR2 FQNEAQ. This CDR3 has 15 residues. With 2 bases removed from V and 2 bases from J, the gap between germline ends came to 10 bases. The CDR3 DNA follows: TGTGCCAGCAGCTTATTGGGGGGGCCCTACAATGAGCAGTTCTTC. Its translation is CASSLLGGPYNEQFF.

The chain employs TRBV5-4 and TRBJ2-2; TRBD2 matches 10 bases. Germline loops: CDR1 SGHNT, CDR2 YYREEE (reference sequence). The CDR3 sequence is 15 residues long. V lost 7 bases and J lost 4; bases outside the gene matches: 7. The DNA of the CDR3 is TGTGCCAGCTCCTCGACTAGCGGGTTCACCGGGGAGCTGTTTTTT. This gives the protein CASSSTSGFTGELFF.

This clone was seen once. V and J are TRBV4-1 and TRBJ1-4; D may be TRBD1 (5 bases). Trimming took off 4 bases at V and 2 bases at J, with 14 bases between the two ends. In germline, CDR1 is MGHRA, CDR2 YSYEKL. The CDR3 is 16 residues long. The CDR3 nucleotides read TGCGCCAGCAGCCCCACATCAGGGCTGACTAATGAAAAACTGTTTTTT. This codes for CASSPTSGLTNEKLFF.

The rearrangement joins TRBV28 to TRBJ1-4; possibly TRBD1 for D (6 bases). Germline lookup yields CDR1 MDHEN and CDR2 SYDVKM. Between the trimmed V and J ends, which lost 6 bases and 10 bases, there was a span of 18 bases. This CDR3 has 14 residues. The CDR3 spells CASSPPSLGGKLFF. Here the CDR3 DNA reads TGTGCCAGCAGCCCCCCCAGCTTAGGGGGAAAACTGTTTTTT.

DNA of the CDR3: TGTGCCAGCAGCGTAGCTGGGAGGTTGGCGAACACCGGGGAGCTGTTTTTT. This gives the protein CASSVAGRLANTGELFF. The chain couples TRBV9 to TRBJ2-2, with D tentatively TRBD2 (6 bases). The CDR3 is 17 amino acids. The V end lost 0 bases, the J end lost 0 bases, and 12 bases lay between the germline ends. Germline values: CDR1 SGDLS, CDR2 YYNGEE.

The chain uses TRBV7-9 and TRBJ2-6, with a weak D call TRBD1 (5 bases). Trimming pared 5 bases from V and 1 base from J, leaving 9 bases between. This CDR3 is built from 15 residues. Germline loops: CDR1 SEHNR, CDR2 FQNEAQ (reference sequence). Written as DNA, the CDR3 is TGTGCCAGCAGCCCAAGACAGTCTGGGGCCAACGTCCTGACTTTC. Translating it yields CASSPRQSGANVLTF.

The J gene is TRBJ2-7, the V gene TRBV5-8; D call uncertain. V was shortened by 4 bases and J by 0 bases, with 11 bases between the two germline ends. CDR1 SGHTS and CDR2 YDEGEE come from the germline V gene. CDR3 length equals 14 residues. The CDR3 coding sequence is TGTGCCAGCAGCCTTGACGGGTCCTCCTACGAGCAGTACTTC. Its translation: CASSLDGSSYEQYF.

CDR3 in amino acids: CATGQQNTGELFF. CDR3 bases: TGTGCCACGGGACAGCAGAACACCGGGGAGCTGTTTTTT. The V gene is TRBV6-5, the J gene TRBJ2-2; 7 bases match TRBD1. This CDR3 spans 13 amino acids. Germline V lookup: CDR1 MNHEY, CDR2 SVGAGI. The ends lost 10 bases at V and 1 base at J; junction bases unmatched: 3.

The genes are TRBV28 and TRBJ1-2; 9 nucleotides match TRBD1. With 7 bases clipped from V and 5 bases from J, the junction kept 8 bases outside the gene matches. Germline V gene data show CDR1 as MDHEN and CDR2 as SYDVKM. The CDR3 length is 14 residues. The CDR3 DNA reads as TGTGCCAGCACGGGTACAGGGGGCGTTTATGGCTACACCTTC. Amino acids: CASTGTGGVYGYTF.

The V gene is TRBV28, the J gene TRBJ2-3; TRBD1 aligns across 10 bases. After removal of 2 bases from V and 0 bases from J, the junction contained 8 bases not matched to a gene. Germline lookup yields CDR1 MDHEN and CDR2 SYDVKM. This CDR3 has 18 residues. The CDR3 is CASSLGTGVGVSTDTQYF. DNA for the CDR3: TGTGCCAGCAGTTTAGGGACAGGGGTAGGGGTGAGCACAGATACGCAGTATTTT.

The rearrangement links TRBV7-2 to TRBJ2-7; tentatively, D is TRBD1 (6 bases). From germline, CDR1 is SGHTA and CDR2 FQGNSA. V dropped 5 bases and J dropped 6 bases, with 26 bases sitting between them. The CDR3 totals 17 residues. CDR3 nucleotide sequence: TGTGCCAGCAGCCAATTCACCCCCGCAGGGGATATCGGCGAGCAGTACTTC. It is translated as CASSQFTPAGDIGEQYF.

CDR3 loop: CASSPPSTRDEQFF. The CDR3 DNA follows: TGTGCCAGCTCACCACCGTCGACTCGGGATGAGCAGTTCTTC. The chain uses TRBV18 and TRBJ2-1; the D is unclear. Trimming cost V 0 bases and J 8 bases, with 11 bases left between them. Germline assignment: CDR1 KGHSH and CDR2 LQKENI. The length of the CDR3 is 14 residues. Full variable domain (remainder filled in from reference TRBV18 and TRBJ2-1): NAGVMQNPRHLVRRRGQEARLRCSPMKGHSHVYWYRQLPEEGLKFMVYLQKENIIDESGMPKERFSAEFPKEGPSILRIQQVVRGDSAAYFCASSPPSTRDEQFFGPGTRLTVL.

The rearrangement links TRBV28 to TRBJ1-1; D unclear. The CDR3 runs to 12 residues. Germline loops: CDR1 MDHEN, CDR2 SYDVKM. V shed 3 bases and J shed 7 bases, with 9 bases lying between them. The CDR3, as DNA: TGTGCCAGCAGTTTGCTACTTGGTGAAGCTTTCTTT. Its translation is CASSLLLGEAFF. The variable domain in full, completed from reference TRBV28 and TRBJ1-1, reads DVKVTQSSRYLVKRTGEKVFLECVQDMDHENMFWYRQDPGLGLRLIYFSYDVKMKEKGDIPEGYSVSREKKERFSLILESASTNQTSMYLCASSLLLGEAFFGQGTRLTVV.

The gene calls are TRBV7-9 and TRBJ1-2, with D perhaps matching TRBD1 (5 bases). Germline V lookup: CDR1 SEHNR, CDR2 FQNEAQ (reference sequence). There are 13 residues in the CDR3. V was clipped by 2 bases and J by 4 bases, with 8 bases between them. The DNA of the CDR3 is TGTGCCAGCAGCTTACAGGGAATCTATGGCTACACCTTC. Residues: CASSLQGIYGYTF.

This clone was detected only a few times. This rearrangement joins TRBV27 to TRBJ1-2, with no clear D. The CDR3 runs to 14 residues. Per the germline V gene, CDR1 is MNHEY and CDR2 is SMNVEV (reference sequence). Trimming pared 2 bases from V and 4 bases from J, leaving 11 bases between. This CDR3 is CASSLDGFLYGYTF. The CDR3 region has the DNA TGTGCCAGCAGTTTAGACGGGTTCCTCTATGGCTACACCTTC.

This clone appeared a few times. The genes are TRBV7-6 and TRBJ2-1; possibly TRBD2 for D (5 bases). Trimming took 1 base from V and 5 from J, leaving 6 bases between them. This CDR3 comprises 13 residues. The germline V gene has CDR1 SGHVS and CDR2 FNYEAQ. The CDR3 protein is CASSLVANNEQFF. The DNA for the CDR3 is TGTGCCAGCAGCTTAGTAGCGAACAATGAGCAGTTCTTC.

The chain employs TRBV6-1 and TRBJ2-7, with D possibly matching TRBD2 (7 bases). Germline CDR1 MNHNS, CDR2 SASEGT. This CDR3 region has 15 residues. Trimming stripped 0 bases from V and 2 bases from J, with 11 bases between. The CDR3 loop is CASSEAGGPTYEQYF. Here the CDR3 DNA reads TGTGCCAGCAGTGAAGCGGGGGGGCCCACCTACGAGCAGTACTTC.

The V gene is TRBV9, the J gene TRBJ2-3, with D unclear. Trimming removed 4 bases from V and 2 bases from J, with 11 bases in between. This CDR3 contains 14 residues. CDR1 and CDR2 (germline): SGDLS, YYNGEE. The CDR3: CASSLATDTDTQYF. In DNA form, the CDR3 reads TGTGCCAGCAGCTTAGCTACCGACACAGATACGCAGTATTTT.

The chain links TRBV5-6 to TRBJ2-5; the D gene is possibly TRBD2 (6 bases). Germline lookup yields CDR1 SGHDT and CDR2 YYEEEE. The CDR3 has 15 amino acids. V was cut by 0 bases and J by 4 bases, with 13 bases left in between. The CDR3 nucleotides are TGTGCCAGCAGCTTGGCCTTCGGGGGAGGAGAGACCCAGTACTTC. Its translation is CASSLAFGGGETQYF.

The chain links TRBV5-8 to TRBJ1-2; 10 bases agree with TRBD1. Germline CDR1 is SGHTS and CDR2 is YDEGEE. The CDR3 contains 14 residues. V gave up 4 bases and J gave up 8 bases; unmatched junction bases: 8. The CDR3 protein is CASSPTGGVGGYTF. The DNA for the CDR3 is TGTGCCAGCAGCCCGACAGGGGGCGTGGGGGGCTACACCTTC.

The chain links TRBV7-9 to TRBJ2-1; 12 nucleotides align to TRBD2. CDR1 is SEHNR, CDR2 FQNEAQ, per germline (reference sequence). This CDR3 has 15 residues. J was trimmed by 8 bases and V by 4 bases; bases with no gene match: 6. The CDR3 reads CASSWGASGGDEQFF. In nucleotides, the CDR3 is TGTGCCAGCAGCTGGGGCGCTAGCGGGGGGGATGAGCAGTTCTTC. Complete variable domain (other parts from reference TRBV7-9 and TRBJ2-1): DTGVSQNPRHKITKRGQNVTFRCDPISEHNRLYWYRQTLGQGPEFLTYFQNEAQLEKSRLLSDRFSAERPKGSFSTLEIQRTEQGDSAMYLCASSWGASGGDEQFFGPGTRLTVL.

The gene calls are TRBV7-3 and TRBJ2-2; D might be TRBD2 (6 bases). Germline CDR1 SGHTA, CDR2 FQGTGA. V lost 4 bases and J lost 6, with 9 bases in between. The CDR3 runs to 13 residues. The CDR3 region is CASSWEESGELFF. CDR3 in DNA: TGTGCCAGCAGCTGGGAGGAGTCCGGGGAGCTGTTTTTT.

The chain links TRBV4-1 to TRBJ2-7; D gene ambiguous. Trimming stripped 10 bases from V and 0 bases from J, with 10 bases between. Germline V lookup: CDR1 MGHRA, CDR2 YSYEKL. The CDR3 sequence is 12 residues long. The CDR3 sequence: CATDSRSYEQYF. CDR3 DNA: TGCGCCACCGACTCCCGCTCCTACGAGCAGTACTTC.

The chain couples TRBV7-2 to TRBJ2-7; TRBD2 might be the D (6 bases). With 5 bases removed from V and 5 bases from J, the gap between germline ends came to 22 bases. Germline V lookup: CDR1 SGHTA, CDR2 FQGNSA. The CDR3 is 16 amino acids. In DNA form, the CDR3 reads TGTGCCAGCAGCCCCAACCGGGACGGCGGGGCCGACGAGCAGTACTTC. It codes for CASSPNRDGGADEQYF.

This clone was picked up a small number of times. The chain uses TRBV10-3 and TRBJ2-7; the match to TRBD2 covers 12 bases. The CDR3 runs 16 residues. In germline, CDR1 is ENHRY, CDR2 SYGVKD. V dropped 5 bases and J dropped 3; count of bases not matched to a gene: 8. CDR3 residues: CAISLSLAGGLYEQYF. In DNA form, the CDR3 reads TGTGCCATCAGTCTTTCACTAGCGGGGGGACTCTACGAGCAGTACTTC.

V gene TRBV2 combines with J gene TRBJ2-3; 10 bases map to TRBD1. V shed 6 bases and J 4 bases; nucleotides not matched to a gene: 7. There are 15 residues in the CDR3. The germline V gene encodes CDR1 SNHLY and CDR2 FYNNEI. The CDR3 nucleotides are TGTGCCAGCAGGCCGGGACAGGGGAGCGCAGATACGCAGTATTTT. It encodes CASRPGQGSADTQYF.

This chain uses TRBV9 with TRBJ2-3; TRBD2 agrees at 16 bases. The V segment lost 3 bases and the J segment 5 bases; nucleotides outside the gene matches: 6. Germline loops: CDR1 SGDLS, CDR2 YYNGEE. The CDR3 consists of 17 residues. DNA of the CDR3: TGTGCCAGCAGCGCTGGGACTAGCGGGGGGGCCGTAGATACGCAGTATTTT. Its protein is CASSAGTSGGAVDTQYF.